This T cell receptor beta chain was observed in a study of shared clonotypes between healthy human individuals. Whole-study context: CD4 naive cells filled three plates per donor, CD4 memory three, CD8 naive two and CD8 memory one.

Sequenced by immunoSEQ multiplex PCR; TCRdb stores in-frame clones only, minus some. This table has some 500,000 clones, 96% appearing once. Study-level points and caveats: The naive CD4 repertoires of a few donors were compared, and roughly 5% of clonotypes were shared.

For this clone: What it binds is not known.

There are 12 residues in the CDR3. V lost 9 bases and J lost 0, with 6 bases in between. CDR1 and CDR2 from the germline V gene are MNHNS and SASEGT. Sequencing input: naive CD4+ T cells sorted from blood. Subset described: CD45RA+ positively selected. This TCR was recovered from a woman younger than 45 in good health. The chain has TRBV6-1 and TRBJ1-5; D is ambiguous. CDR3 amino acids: CASSGSNQPQHF. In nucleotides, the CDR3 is TGTGCCAGTTCGGGTAGCAATCAGCCCCAGCATTTT.